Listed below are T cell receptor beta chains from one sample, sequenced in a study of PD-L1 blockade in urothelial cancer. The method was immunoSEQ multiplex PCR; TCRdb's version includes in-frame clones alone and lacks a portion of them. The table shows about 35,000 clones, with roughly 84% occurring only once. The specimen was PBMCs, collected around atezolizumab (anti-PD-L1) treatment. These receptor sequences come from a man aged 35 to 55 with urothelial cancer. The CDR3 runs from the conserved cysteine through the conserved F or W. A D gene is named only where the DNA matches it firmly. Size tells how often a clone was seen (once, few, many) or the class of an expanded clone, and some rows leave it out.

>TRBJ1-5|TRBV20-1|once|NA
TGCAGGCCAGGGGATCAGCCCCAGCATTTT
CRPGDQPQHF
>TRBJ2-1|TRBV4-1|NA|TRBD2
TGCGCCAGCAGCCAGGTGGACATGGGACTAGCGGGTTACAATGAGCAGTTCTTC
CASSQVDMGLAGYNEQFF
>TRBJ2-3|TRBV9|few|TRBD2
TGTGCCAGCACCCCCCGGATGACTAGCGGTTTCGGTACGCAGTATTTT
CASTPRMTSGFGTQYF
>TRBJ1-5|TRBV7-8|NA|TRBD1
TGTGCCAGCAGCCCACCCGGGACAGGGTTGGGCAATCAGCCCCAGCATTTT
CASSPPGTGLGNQPQHF
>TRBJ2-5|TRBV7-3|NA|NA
TGTGCCAGCAGCTTTAGTAACCAAGAGACCCAGTACTTC
CASSFSNQETQYF
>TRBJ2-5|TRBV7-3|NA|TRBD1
TGTGCCAGATATCAGGGGGCACAACAAGAGACCCAGTACTTC
CARYQGAQQETQYF
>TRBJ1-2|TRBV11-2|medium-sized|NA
TGTGCCAGCAGCGTCGGACAGCTAGATGGCTACACCTTC
CASSVGQLDGYTF
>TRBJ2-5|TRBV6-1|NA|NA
TGTGCCAGCAGTGAAAGCCCCCAAGAGACCCAGTACTTC
CASSESPQETQYF
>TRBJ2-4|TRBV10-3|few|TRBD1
TGTGCCATCAGTACCGAAAGGGACAGGGGAGCCAAAAACATTCAGTACTTC
CAISTERDRGAKNIQYF
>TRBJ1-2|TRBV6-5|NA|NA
TGTGCCAGCAGTTGGGAAACAGGGTCCGTTTTC
CASSWETGSVF
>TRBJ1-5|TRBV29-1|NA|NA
TGCAGCGTTGCCCATAGCAATCAGCCCCAGCATTTT
CSVAHSNQPQHF
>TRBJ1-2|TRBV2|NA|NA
TGTGCCGGTACTGTGGCCCTAGTTGACTATGGCTACACCTTC
CAGTVALVDYGYTF
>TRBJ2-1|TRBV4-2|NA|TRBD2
TGTGCCAGCAGCCAAGAGGGCGGGGGAGATGAGCAGTTCTTC
CASSQEGGGDEQFF
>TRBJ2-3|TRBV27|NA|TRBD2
TGTGCCAGCAGCGGACTAGCGGGAGGGCATACCCCTAGCACAGATACGCAGTATTTT
CASSGLAGGHTPSTDTQYF
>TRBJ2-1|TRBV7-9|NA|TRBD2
TGTGCCAGCACCACGGGGGGATACATCAATGAGCAGTTCTTC
CASTTGGYINEQFF
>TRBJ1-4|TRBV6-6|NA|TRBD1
TGTGCCAGCAGATGGGACGGGACAGTGGGGGAAAAACTGTTTTTT
CASRWDGTVGEKLFF
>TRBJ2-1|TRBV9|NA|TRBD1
TGTGCCAGCAGCGCCAGACAGGGATCCTACAATGAGCAGTTCTTC
CASSARQGSYNEQFF
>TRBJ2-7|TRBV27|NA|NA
TGTGCCAGCAGTTTGAGTACGGCCTACGAGCAGTACTTC
CASSLSTAYEQYF
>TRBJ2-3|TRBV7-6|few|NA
TGTGCCTCAGACTCCGGGGCAGATACGCAGTATTTT
CASDSGADTQYF
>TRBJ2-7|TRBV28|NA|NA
TGTGCCAGCAGTCGGGACTTGACCTACGAGCAGTACTTC
CASSRDLTYEQYF
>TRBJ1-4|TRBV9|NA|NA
TGTGCCAGCAGTTTCGGGGGGTTATCGACAACTAATGAAAAACTGTTTTTT
CASSFGGLSTTNEKLFF
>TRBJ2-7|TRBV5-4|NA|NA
TGTGCCAGCAGCTTGCCCGGGGACTACGAGCAGTACTTC
CASSLPGDYEQYF
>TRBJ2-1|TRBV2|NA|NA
TGTGCCAGCAGGGTTATGGGGGGGCATGAGCAGTTCTTC
CASRVMGGHEQFF
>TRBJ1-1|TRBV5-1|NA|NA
TGCGCCAGCACCGACACGGGGAGAACCAACACTGAAGCTTTCTTT
CASTDTGRTNTEAFF
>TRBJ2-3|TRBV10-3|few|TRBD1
TGTGCCATCTTGGGGACAGGGAATACAGATACGCAGTATTTT
CAILGTGNTDTQYF
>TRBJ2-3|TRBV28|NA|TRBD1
TGTGCCAGCAACCCCAGGGGGAATTTTGGAAATACGCAGTGTTTT
CASNPRGNFGNTQCF
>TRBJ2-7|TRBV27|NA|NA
TGTGCCAGCAGTTTTGCGAGGGCTCGGTACGAGCAGTACTTC
CASSFARARYEQYF
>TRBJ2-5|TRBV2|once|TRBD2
TGTGCCAGCAGTTCGACGCCCTCCGGGACTAGCGGGAGTGGGACCCAGTACTTC
CASSSTPSGTSGSGTQYF
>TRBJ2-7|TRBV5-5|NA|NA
TGTGCCAGCAGCTTCAGGGATGAGGTCCCGGGCGAGCAGTACTTC
CASSFRDEVPGEQYF
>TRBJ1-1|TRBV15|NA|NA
TGTGCCACCAGCAGAGATATGGTCAGAGAAGCTTTCTTT
CATSRDMVREAFF
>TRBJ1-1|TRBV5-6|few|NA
TGTGCCAGCAGCTTGGACATGAACACTGAAGCTTTCTTT
CASSLDMNTEAFF
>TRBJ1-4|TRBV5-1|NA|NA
TGCGCCAGCAGCTTAGAGGGTCGGGGTGAAAAACTGTTTTTT
CASSLEGRGEKLFF
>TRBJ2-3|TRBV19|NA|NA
TGTGCCAGTAGTCTCTATTTTAACAGGGACCCCACAGATACGCAGTATTTT
CASSLYFNRDPTDTQYF
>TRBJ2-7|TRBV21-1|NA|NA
TGTGCCAGCAGCAAAAGGGGCGAGCAGTACTTC
CASSKRGEQYF
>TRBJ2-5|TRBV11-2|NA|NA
TGTGCCAGCAGCTTAGAGCCGGGACTCGAGGAGACCCAGTACTTC
CASSLEPGLEETQYF
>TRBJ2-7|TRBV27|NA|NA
TGTGCCAGCAGTTTTGGGGCAATCTACGAGCAGTACTTC
CASSFGAIYEQYF
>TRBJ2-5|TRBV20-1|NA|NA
TGCAGTGCTAGAATCGGGGAGACCCAGTACTTC
CSARIGETQYF
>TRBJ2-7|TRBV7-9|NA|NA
TGTGCCAGCAGCTTCCGCGGGGAGCAGTACTTC
CASSFRGEQYF
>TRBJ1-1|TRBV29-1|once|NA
TGCGCGGGCGGCAGGAACACTGAAGCTTTCTTT
CAGGRNTEAFF
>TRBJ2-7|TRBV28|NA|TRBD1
TGTGCCAGCAGACTCTCCGGGACAGGGGGCGATAAGCAGTACTTC
CASRLSGTGGDKQYF
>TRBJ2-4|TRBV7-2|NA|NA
TGTGCCAGCAGCCTCGGGGGACTTTTAGCCAAAAACATTCAGTACTTC
CASSLGGLLAKNIQYF
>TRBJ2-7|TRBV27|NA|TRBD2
TGTGCCAGCAGTTTATGGTCTAGCGGGAACGAGCAGTACTTC
CASSLWSSGNEQYF
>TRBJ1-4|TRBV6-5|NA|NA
TGTGCCAGCAGTTACGTCCGGGGGGGGCAGGTGAAACTGTTTTTT
CASSYVRGGQVKLFF
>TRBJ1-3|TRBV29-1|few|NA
TGCAGCGACGGTAGCTCTGGAAACACCATATATTTT
CSDGSSGNTIYF
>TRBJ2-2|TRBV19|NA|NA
TGTGCCAGTAGTATAGATCTAAGCGCCACGAACACCGGGGAGCTGTTTTTT
CASSIDLSATNTGELFF